This T cell receptor (beta chain) was found in a study of TIL therapy for anti-PD-1-resistant metastatic lung cancer. Across the whole study: Tumors were harvested before any PD-1/PD-L1 blockade. Median tumor PD-L1 proportion score was approximately 6.3%.

Time point given: pre-treatment sample, taken before nivolumab and TIL therapy. Enrollment ran from late 2017 to early 2020. Germline CDR1 is SQVTM and CDR2 is ANQGSEA. Trimming removed 4 bases at V and 5 bases at J, with 11 bases between. The CDR3 covers 12 residues. The immunoSEQ assay was v3. Clones were read by immunoSEQ multiplex PCR, and TCRdb kept only the in-frame ones, dropping some. The sample has more than 45,000 clones, about 70% seen once. This clone was observed once. The material was blood, obtained at baseline. The rearrangement links TRBV29-1 to TRBJ1-2; D not resolved. The sequence derives from a person aged 25 to 79 with non-small cell lung cancer. CDR3 sequence (DNA): TGCAGCGTTGGGGAACAAGAGTATGGCTACACCTTC. Encoded protein: CSVGEQEYGYTF.